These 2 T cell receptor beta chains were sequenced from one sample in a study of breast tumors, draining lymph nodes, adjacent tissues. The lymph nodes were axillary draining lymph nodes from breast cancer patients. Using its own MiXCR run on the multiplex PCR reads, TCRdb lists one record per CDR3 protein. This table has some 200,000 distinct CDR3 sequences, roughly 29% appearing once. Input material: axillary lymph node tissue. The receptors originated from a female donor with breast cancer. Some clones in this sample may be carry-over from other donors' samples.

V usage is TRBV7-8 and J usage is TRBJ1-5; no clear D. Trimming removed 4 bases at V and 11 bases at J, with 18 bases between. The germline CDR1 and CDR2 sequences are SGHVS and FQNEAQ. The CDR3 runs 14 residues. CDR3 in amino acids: CASSSWTSVETQHF. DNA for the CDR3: TGTGCCAGCAGCTCCTGGACTAGCGTAGAGACCCAGCATTTT. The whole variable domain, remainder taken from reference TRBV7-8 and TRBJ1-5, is GAGVSQSPRYKVAKRGQDVALRCDPISGHVSLFWYQQALGQGPEFLTYFQNEAQLDKSGLPSDRFFAERPEGSVSTLKIQRTQQEDSAVYLCASSSWTSVETQHFGDGTRLSIL.

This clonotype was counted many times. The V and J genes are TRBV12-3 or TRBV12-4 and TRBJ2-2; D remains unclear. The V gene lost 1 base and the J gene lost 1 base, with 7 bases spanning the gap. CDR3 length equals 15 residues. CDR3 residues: CASSLVGLNTGELFF. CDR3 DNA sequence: TGTGCCAGCAGTTTAGTCGGGCTGAACACCGGGGAGCTGTTTTTT.